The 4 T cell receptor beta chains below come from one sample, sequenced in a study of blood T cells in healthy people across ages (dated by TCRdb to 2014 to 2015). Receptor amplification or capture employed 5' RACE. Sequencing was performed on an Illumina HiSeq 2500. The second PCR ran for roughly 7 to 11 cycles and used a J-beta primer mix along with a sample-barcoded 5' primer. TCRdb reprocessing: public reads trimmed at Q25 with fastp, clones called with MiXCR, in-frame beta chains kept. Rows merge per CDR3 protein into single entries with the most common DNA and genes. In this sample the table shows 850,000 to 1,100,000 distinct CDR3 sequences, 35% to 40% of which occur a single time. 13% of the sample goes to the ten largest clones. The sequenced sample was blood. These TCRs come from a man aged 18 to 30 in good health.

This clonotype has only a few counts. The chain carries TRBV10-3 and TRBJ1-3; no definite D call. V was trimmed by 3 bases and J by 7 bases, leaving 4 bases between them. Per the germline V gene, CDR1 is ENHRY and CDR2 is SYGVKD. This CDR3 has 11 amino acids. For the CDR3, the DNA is TGTGCCATCAGTGACGCGAACACCATATATTTT. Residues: CAISDANTIYF.

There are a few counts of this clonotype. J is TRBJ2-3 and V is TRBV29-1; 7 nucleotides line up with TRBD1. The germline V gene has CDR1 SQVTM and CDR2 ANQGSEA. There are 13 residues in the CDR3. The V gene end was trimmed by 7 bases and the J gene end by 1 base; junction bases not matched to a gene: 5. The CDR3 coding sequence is TGCAGCGGTCGGACAGGAGGCACAGATACGCAGTATTTT. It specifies CSGRTGGTDTQYF.

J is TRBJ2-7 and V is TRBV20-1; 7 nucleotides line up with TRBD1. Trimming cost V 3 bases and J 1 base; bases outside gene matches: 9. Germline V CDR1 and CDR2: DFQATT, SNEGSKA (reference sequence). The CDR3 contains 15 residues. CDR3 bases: TGCAGTGCTAGTTTGCAGGGGGAACCTTCCTACGAGCAGTACTTC. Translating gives CSASLQGEPSYEQYF.

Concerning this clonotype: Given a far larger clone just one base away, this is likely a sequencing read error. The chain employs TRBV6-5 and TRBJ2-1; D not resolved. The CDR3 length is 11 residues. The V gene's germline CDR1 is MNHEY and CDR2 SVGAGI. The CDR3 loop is CASRYSDEQFF. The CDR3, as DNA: TGTGCCAGCAGGTACTCGGATGAGCAGTTCTTC.